Listed below are T cell receptor beta chains from one sample, sequenced in a study of regulatory T cells. Using immunoSEQ multiplex PCR, the repertoire was profiled, and TCRdb retains in-frame clones only, with some absent. Of about 2,300 clones listed, under 95% are singletons. The specimen sequenced was CD4+ Tregs sorted from blood. Receptor source: a child under 18 with CD3G deficiency. Each CDR3 is given with its conserved first and last residue. Each record gives: clone size, V gene, J gene, D gene, CDR3 protein, CDR3 DNA. D genes are given only for firm matches. Size values are once, few and many counts, or a class for expanded clones, and some rows have none.

size: .
V: TRBV5-4
J: TRBJ2-7
D: .
CDR3: CASSVDPDSEQYF
DNA: TGTGCCAGCAGCGTCGACCCGGATTCCGAGCAGTACTTC

size: .
V: TRBV7-6
J: TRBJ2-2
D: TRBD2
CDR3: CASSPVAGVRAGELFF
DNA: TGTGCCAGCAGCCCTGTAGCGGGAGTTAGGGCCGGGGAGCTGTTTTTT

size: .
V: TRBV28
J: TRBJ2-3
D: TRBD1
CDR3: CASSRQGARRTDTQYF
DNA: TGTGCCAGCAGTCGACAGGGGGCGCGCCGCACAGATACGCAGTATTTT

size: .
V: TRBV5-1
J: TRBJ2-3
D: .
CDR3: CASSLVGRADTQYF
DNA: TGCGCCAGCAGCTTGGTGGGCAGAGCAGATACGCAGTATTTT

size: .
V: TRBV7-8
J: TRBJ1-5
D: .
CDR3: CASSLGLGHQPQHF
DNA: TGTGCCAGCAGCTTAGGGTTGGGTCATCAGCCCCAGCATTTT

size: .
V: TRBV2
J: TRBJ2-5
D: .
CDR3: CATGRKETQYF
DNA: TGTGCCACCGGACGGAAAGAGACCCAGTACTTC

size: .
V: TRBV6-1
J: TRBJ2-1
D: TRBD2
CDR3: CASSENPPLAVFYNEQFF
DNA: TGTGCCAGCAGTGAAAACCCCCCGCTAGCGGTTTTCTACAATGAGCAGTTCTTC

size: once
V: TRBV28
J: TRBJ1-1
D: .
CDR3: CASTGTGRRNTEAFF
DNA: TGTGCCAGCACCGGTACCGGCAGGAGGAACACTGAAGCTTTCTTT

size: .
V: TRBV6-1
J: TRBJ1-4
D: TRBD1
CDR3: CASSLDRGSGKLFF
DNA: TGTGCCAGCAGTCTGGACAGGGGGTCGGGAAAACTGTTTTTT

size: .
V: TRBV18
J: TRBJ2-1
D: .
CDR3: CASSPNGEDKGEQFF
DNA: TGTGCCAGCTCACCAAACGGGGAGGATAAGGGTGAGCAGTTCTTC

size: .
V: TRBV28
J: TRBJ1-1
D: .
CDR3: CASSLMGFGNTEAFF
DNA: TGTGCCAGCAGCCTGATGGGATTTGGGAACACTGAAGCTTTCTTT

size: .
V: TRBV28
J: TRBJ2-2
D: .
CDR3: CASSQAGSGELFF
DNA: TGTGCCAGCAGCCAGGCAGGGTCCGGGGAGCTGTTTTTT

size: .
V: TRBV19
J: TRBJ2-7
D: TRBD1
CDR3: CASSRHPGQGYEQYF
DNA: TGTGCCAGTAGCCGTCACCCGGGACAGGGCTACGAGCAGTACTTC

size: .
V: TRBV6-5
J: TRBJ1-2
D: .
CDR3: CASSIVGGESGYTF
DNA: TGTGCCAGCAGTATCGTGGGGGGGGAGAGCGGCTACACCTTC

size: .
V: TRBV7-5
J: TRBJ1-4
D: .
CDR3: CARSDLTSLLVDNEKLFF
DNA: TGTGCCAGAAGTGACCTCACGAGTCTCCTAGTCGACAATGAAAAACTGTTTTTT

size: .
V: TRBV7-2
J: TRBJ1-2
D: TRBD1
CDR3: CASSFGGTGSYGYTF
DNA: TGTGCCAGCAGCTTTGGTGGGACAGGGTCCTATGGCTACACCTTC

size: once
V: TRBV19
J: TRBJ2-6
D: .
CDR3: CASSLQMTNHKSGQRPDF
DNA: TGTGCCAGTAGTCTACAAATGACAAATCACAAGTCGGGCCAACGTCCTGACTTC

size: .
V: TRBV10-3
J: TRBJ2-3
D: TRBD1
CDR3: CAIRSTGGSDTQYF
DNA: TGTGCCATCAGGTCGACAGGGGGCTCAGATACGCAGTATTTT

size: .
V: TRBV5-1
J: TRBJ2-1
D: TRBD2
CDR3: CASSGGYGGRRNNEQFF
DNA: TGCGCCAGCAGCGGAGGGTATGGCGGGAGAAGGAACAATGAGCAGTTCTTC

size: .
V: TRBV5-1
J: TRBJ2-7
D: TRBD1
CDR3: CASSFDREIYEQYF
DNA: TGCGCCAGCAGCTTCGACAGGGAGATTTACGAGCAGTACTTC

size: .
V: TRBV5-1
J: TRBJ2-1
D: .
CDR3: CASSLGAKYNEQFF
DNA: TGCGCCAGCAGCTTGGGGGCGAAGTACAATGAGCAGTTCTTC

size: .
V: TRBV28
J: TRBJ2-1
D: TRBD2
CDR3: CASSSTGLANYNEQFF
DNA: TGTGCCAGCAGTTCGACGGGACTAGCGAACTACAATGAGCAGTTCTTC

size: .
V: TRBV11-1
J: TRBJ2-1
D: TRBD2
CDR3: CASSLEGGAGGYNEQFF
DNA: TGTGCCAGCAGCTTAGAGGGGGGAGCGGGAGGATACAATGAGCAGTTCTTC

size: .
V: TRBV7-9
J: TRBJ2-1
D: .
CDR3: CASSLAGKRSNEQFF
DNA: TGTGCCAGCAGCTTAGCGGGAAAACGTAGCAATGAGCAGTTCTTC

size: .
V: TRBV6-1
J: TRBJ2-2
D: TRBD1
CDR3: CASSARQGITGELFF
DNA: TGTGCCAGCAGTGCCCGACAGGGAATCACCGGGGAGCTGTTTTTT

size: .
V: TRBV28
J: TRBJ1-2
D: .
CDR3: CASSLSGAHYGYTF
DNA: TGTGCCAGCAGTTTGTCGGGGGCCCACTATGGCTACACCTTC

size: .
V: TRBV10-3
J: TRBJ2-7
D: TRBD1
CDR3: CAISEVGQGSSEQYF
DNA: TGTGCCATCAGTGAGGTCGGACAGGGGTCCTCCGAGCAGTACTTC

size: .
V: TRBV28
J: TRBJ1-2
D: .
CDR3: CASVGAGISGYTF
DNA: TGTGCCAGCGTTGGGGCAGGGATCAGTGGCTACACCTTC

size: .
V: TRBV28
J: TRBJ1-2
D: .
CDR3: CASSHGARNYGYTF
DNA: TGTGCCAGCAGCCACGGGGCGCGCAATTATGGCTACACCTTC

size: .
V: TRBV13
J: TRBJ2-7
D: .
CDR3: CASSSSRSGHDTYEQYF
DNA: TGTGCCAGCAGCTCATCGAGGTCGGGACACGATACTTACGAGCAGTACTTC

size: .
V: TRBV30
J: TRBJ2-3
D: TRBD2
CDR3: CAWSGTSGSPDTQYF
DNA: TGTGCCTGGAGTGGGACTAGCGGGAGTCCAGATACGCAGTATTTT

size: .
V: TRBV28
J: TRBJ2-5
D: TRBD1
CDR3: CASSGRQGVETQYF
DNA: TGTGCCAGCAGTGGGAGACAGGGAGTGGAGACCCAGTACTTC

size: .
V: TRBV28
J: TRBJ2-6
D: .
CDR3: CASSLYRGIGANVLTF
DNA: TGTGCCAGCAGTTTATATCGGGGAATTGGGGCCAACGTCCTGACTTTC

size: .
V: TRBV7-9
J: TRBJ2-5
D: TRBD2
CDR3: CASSLALGGRAQETQYF
DNA: TGTGCCAGCAGCTTAGCGCTAGGCGGGAGGGCCCAAGAGACCCAGTACTTC

size: .
V: TRBV11-2
J: TRBJ2-1
D: TRBD2
CDR3: CASSRASGAYNEQFF
DNA: TGTGCCAGCAGCCGCGCTAGCGGGGCTTACAATGAGCAGTTCTTC

size: .
V: TRBV5-1
J: TRBJ1-2
D: TRBD1
CDR3: CASSPQTGAYGYTF
DNA: TGCGCCAGCAGCCCCCAGACAGGGGCCTATGGCTACACCTTC

size: .
V: TRBV6-1
J: TRBJ1-2
D: TRBD1
CDR3: CASSRDRGGGYGYTF
DNA: TGTGCCAGCAGTCGGGACAGGGGTGGCGGCTATGGCTACACCTTC

size: .
V: TRBV2
J: TRBJ1-4
D: .
CDR3: CASRTPHPGGPGNEKLFF
DNA: TGTGCCAGCAGAACCCCGCACCCCGGGGGGCCGGGTAATGAAAAACTGTTTTTT

size: .
V: TRBV28
J: TRBJ1-5
D: .
CDR3: CASRVGIARNQPQHF
DNA: TGTGCCAGCAGGGTCGGTATAGCACGCAATCAGCCCCAGCATTTT

size: .
V: TRBV7-9
J: TRBJ2-5
D: .
CDR3: CASSFGRGIQETQYF
DNA: TGTGCCAGCAGCTTTGGCCGGGGCATCCAAGAGACCCAGTACTTC

size: .
V: TRBV7-9
J: TRBJ1-1
D: .
CDR3: CASSSRGGGTEAFF
DNA: TGTGCCAGCAGCTCCCGGGGGGGCGGTACTGAAGCTTTCTTT

size: .
V: TRBV6-6
J: TRBJ2-7
D: TRBD2
CDR3: CATSRGAALEQYF
DNA: TGTGCCACCTCGCGGGGGGCGGCCCTCGAGCAGTACTTC

size: .
V: TRBV28
J: TRBJ1-1
D: .
CDR3: CASGTEGLAFF
DNA: TGTGCCAGCGGCACTGAGGGATTAGCTTTCTTT

size: .
V: TRBV7-9
J: TRBJ2-5
D: TRBD2
CDR3: CASSLTPGLAGGGETQYF
DNA: TGTGCCAGCAGCTTAACTCCGGGACTAGCGGGAGGAGGAGAGACCCAGTACTTC